A selection of T cell receptor beta chains follows, all from one sample in a study of OX40 agonist ivuxolimab in advanced cancers. Profiling relied on immunoSEQ multiplex PCR, and the TCRdb table lists in-frame clones only, not all of them. Here the sample spans fewer than 60,000 clones, around 82% being singletons. Sequences were derived from CD4+ or CD8+ T cells sorted from blood, sampled in a trial of the OX40 agonist ivuxolimab. These receptor sequences come from an adult with an advanced solid tumor such as melanoma, head and neck, liver or kidney cancer. CDR3s include the opening cysteine and the closing phenylalanine or tryptophan. A D gene is named only where the DNA matches it firmly. Expanded clones get a size class; other rows say once, few or many, or leave the size out.

clone size	V gene	J gene	D gene	CDR3 DNA	CDR3 protein
-	TRBV7-9	TRBJ2-3	-	TGTGCCAGCAGCTTAGAGGGCACTAGCACAGATACGCAGTATTTT	CASSLEGTSTDTQYF
few	TRBV7-2	TRBJ1-6	-	TGTGCCAGCAGCCTAGGGGCGCCGGTCTCACCCCTCCACTTT	CASSLGAPVSPLHF
-	TRBV2	TRBJ2-3	TRBD2	TGTGCCAGCAATAGCGGGATGACAGATACGCAGTATTTT	CASNSGMTDTQYF
-	TRBV18	TRBJ1-5	-	TGTGCCAGCTCACCAGGGTTTAAAGAGCCCCAGCATTTT	CASSPGFKEPQHF
few	TRBV7-9	TRBJ2-1	-	TGTGCCAGCAGCTCGGACTGGAGGTCGCAGTTCTTC	CASSSDWRSQFF
-	TRBV18	TRBJ1-4	TRBD1	TGTGCCAGCTCACGAACCGGGACAGGGGTTATTAGTGAAAAACTGTTTTTT	CASSRTGTGVISEKLFF
-	TRBV28	TRBJ2-7	-	TGTGCCAGCAGTATCGCCCTGACACCCCCCTACGAGCAGTACTTC	CASSIALTPPYEQYF
few	TRBV7-1	TRBJ2-5	TRBD1	TGTGCCAGCAGCTTAGCCGGGACAGGGGGACAAGAGACCCAGTACTTC	CASSLAGTGGQETQYF
-	TRBV30	TRBJ2-3	-	TGTGCCTGGGGGGAAGGGGGAGGGCCAACAGATACGCAGTATTTT	CAWGEGGGPTDTQYF
-	TRBV20-1	TRBJ2-1	-	TGCAGTGCTAGAGGTATGGACGAGCAGTTCTTC	CSARGMDEQFF
once	TRBV5-1	TRBJ2-7	TRBD1	TGCGCCAGCAGCGGACTGTGGATGGCGGGACAGGGATCCTACGAGCAGTACTTC	CASSGLWMAGQGSYEQYF
-	TRBV19	TRBJ1-1	-	TGTGCCAGTAGTATCGCAATGGGGTACACTGAAGCTTTCTTT	CASSIAMGYTEAFF
-	TRBV7-2	TRBJ1-2	-	TGTGCCAGCAGCCAAAACAGAGGCGGTGACGGCTACACCTTC	CASSQNRGGDGYTF
-	TRBV5-5	TRBJ2-3	-	TGTGCCAGCAGCTACTTTAACAGTCCCCCGTTCACAGATACGCAGTATTTT	CASSYFNSPPFTDTQYF
-	TRBV2	TRBJ1-3	TRBD1	TGTGCCAGCAGTGGTCCCCCTTACAGGGGGCGTGGAAACACCATATATTTT	CASSGPPYRGRGNTIYF